The 6 T cell receptor beta chains reported below all come from one sample, sequenced in a study of blood T cell repertoires in COVID-19. Repertoires were generated with immunoSEQ multiplex PCR, while TCRdb's copy carries only in-frame clones and drops some. This sample has tens of thousands of clones, with 89% found just once. Sequencing was done on a sample of peripheral blood. These TCRs come from a woman aged 70-85 years with acute or convalescent COVID-19.

This clone was counted between two and nine times. The V call is TRBV24-1, the J call TRBJ1-2, with 10 bases lining up with TRBD1. The CDR3 extends over 18 amino acids. Germline lookup yields CDR1 KGHDR and CDR2 SFDVKD. V dropped 6 bases and J dropped 6; count of bases not matched to a gene: 18. DNA for the CDR3: TGTGCCACCAGTCCGCGATCCCGGGACAGGGGATTTTATCATGGCTACACCTTC. This encodes CATSPRSRDRGFYHGYTF.

The V call is TRBV3-1 (or the pseudogene TRBV3-2), the J call TRBJ2-4; the match to TRBD2 covers 10 bases. Germline trimming cut 3 bases from V and 9 bases from J; bases unmatched to any gene: 11. Germline CDR1 reads LGHDT; CDR2 reads YNNKEL (reference sequence). The CDR3 length is 16 residues. The CDR3 reads CASSHRASGRSGIQYF. The CDR3 bases are TGTGCCAGCAGCCACCGAGCTAGCGGGAGATCGGGCATTCAGTACTTC.

This clone was picked up one time. The chain has TRBV4-1 and TRBJ2-1, with 10 bases aligning to TRBD2. The CDR3 extends over 18 amino acids. V gave up 1 base and J gave up 4 bases; unmatched junction bases: 10. Germline V gene sequence: CDR1 MGHRA, CDR2 YSYEKL. The CDR3 loop is CASSQGHLGLAAYNEQFF. As DNA, the CDR3 is TGCGCCAGCAGCCAAGGCCATCTAGGACTAGCGGCGTACAATGAGCAGTTCTTC.

This clone was detected a few times. The V call is TRBV6-5, the J call TRBJ1-2, with TRBD1 matching 7 bases. The CDR3 runs 13 residues. With 5 bases clipped from V and 4 bases from J, the junction kept 4 bases outside the gene matches. Germline V gives CDR1 MNHEY, CDR2 SVGAGI. The CDR3 protein is CASSHRGGYGYTF. The CDR3, as DNA: TGTGCCAGCAGTCACAGGGGAGGCTATGGCTACACCTTC.

The chain joins TRBV7-2 to TRBJ2-3, with unresolved D. V gave up 1 base and J gave up 1 base, with 6 bases separating them. Germline lookup yields CDR1 SGHTA and CDR2 FQGNSA. This CDR3 region has 14 residues. As DNA, the CDR3 is TGTGCCAGCAGCTTAGAACAGCGCACAGATACGCAGTATTTT. It encodes CASSLEQRTDTQYF.

This chain connects TRBV3-1 (or the pseudogene TRBV3-2) to TRBJ2-1; TRBD2 agrees at 9 bases. This CDR3 is built from 16 residues. The J segment lost 7 bases and the V segment lost 4 bases, leaving 11 bases of the junction unmatched. CDR1 LGHDT and CDR2 YNNKEL come from the germline V gene (reference sequence). CDR3 DNA: TGTGCCAGCAGCCCATCACCGGGACTAGCTTCAAATGAGCAGTTCTTC. It specifies CASSPSPGLASNEQFF.